Reported below is one TCR beta chain. Its antigen is undetermined. The data originate from a study of T cells in Graves' hyperthyroidism and ophthalmopathy. The CDR3 regions of TCR beta were amplified from RNA transcripts. First-round RT-PCR with HTBI primers amplified the TCR CDR3 region. TCRdb redid the calling of the multiplex PCR reads with MiXCR, one entry per CDR3 protein. The sample contains over 250,000 distinct CDR3 sequences, approximately 23% of which appear only once. The V gene's germline CDR1 is SGHRS and CDR2 YFSETQ. After removal of 4 bases from V and 0 bases from J, the junction contained 8 bases not matched to a gene. This CDR3 region has 18 residues. Isolation of PBMCs was performed on around 9.3 ml fresh peripheral blood. Study-wide points: Ophthalmopathy was separated from stable hyperthyroidism by a 13 V-J model. Researchers found most expanded thyroid clonotypes above 0.001 in blood as well.

The V and J genes are TRBV5-1 and TRBJ2-3; 13 bases fit TRBD2. Sequencing was done on a sample of blood. This receptor was identified in a man younger than 45 with Graves' ophthalmopathy. CDR3 in amino acids: CASSRPGLAGVSTDTQYF. The DNA for the CDR3 is TGCGCCAGCAGCAGGCCCGGACTAGCGGGAGTGAGCACAGATACGCAGTATTTT.